This T cell receptor beta chain was obtained from a study of identical twins. TCRdb reprocessed the 5' RACE reads with MiXCR, giving one entry per CDR3 protein. The repertoire includes 500,000 to 550,000 distinct CDR3 sequences, less than 25% of them detected once, and roughly 0.9% sits in the top ten. The same data also went into a second study, on T cells expressing NK-cell markers. As reported in that work: Dominant NKG2C+ clonotypes in 6 or 7 donors made up roughly 1.0-7.0% of CD8+ T cells.

Sequenced material: CD4+ T cells sorted from blood. The clonotype was recovered from a woman under 30 in good health.

The CDR3 spells CASSSSSYGPGELFF. The CDR3 DNA reads as TGTGCCAGCAGTTCCTCTTCATACGGGCCCGGGGAGCTGTTTTTT. The chain uses TRBV12-3 or TRBV12-4 and TRBJ2-2; no firm D call. There are 15 residues in the CDR3. Trimming took off 4 bases at V and 6 bases at J, with 15 bases between the two ends.